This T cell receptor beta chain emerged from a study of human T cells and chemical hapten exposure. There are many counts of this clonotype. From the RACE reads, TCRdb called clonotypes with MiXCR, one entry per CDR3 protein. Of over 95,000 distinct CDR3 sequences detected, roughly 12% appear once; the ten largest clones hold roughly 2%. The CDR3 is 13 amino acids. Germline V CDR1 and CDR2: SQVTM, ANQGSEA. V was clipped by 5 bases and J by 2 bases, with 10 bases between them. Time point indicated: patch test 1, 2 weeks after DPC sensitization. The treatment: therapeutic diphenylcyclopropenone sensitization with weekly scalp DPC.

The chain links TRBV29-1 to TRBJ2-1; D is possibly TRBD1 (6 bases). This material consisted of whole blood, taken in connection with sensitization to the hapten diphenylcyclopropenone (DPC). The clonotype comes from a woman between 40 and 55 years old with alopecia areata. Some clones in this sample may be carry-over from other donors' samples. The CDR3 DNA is TGCAGCGTTCGGGACACTCCCTACAATGAGCAGTTCTTC. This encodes CSVRDTPYNEQFF.